The 9 T cell receptor beta chains presented below share a single source sample, sequenced in a study of breast tumors, draining lymph nodes, adjacent tissues. TCRdb re-called the multiplex PCR reads through MiXCR, storing one row per CDR3 protein. The table has roughly 32,000 distinct CDR3 sequences, around 35% seen once; the top ten hold roughly a tenth. Sequencing input: breast tumor tissue. The origin of the receptors is a female donor with breast cancer. Some clones in this sample may be carry-over from other donors' samples.

By share of the sample, this clonotype is medium-sized. The rearrangement uses TRBV2 and TRBJ2-7; D remains ambiguous. V was cut by 5 bases and J by 2 bases, with 10 bases left in between. This CDR3 is built from 13 residues. The germline gives CDR1 SNHLY, CDR2 FYNNEI. CDR3 sequence: CASSPTKTYEQYF. The DNA of the CDR3 is TGTGCCAGCAGTCCTACTAAAACCTACGAGCAGTACTTC.

This clonotype showed up many times. The chain employs TRBV19 and TRBJ2-7; possibly TRBD1 or TRBD2 for D (5 bases each). CDR1 and CDR2 (germline): LNHDA, SQIVND (reference sequence). Deletions cut 1 base from V and 2 bases from J, with 12 bases between. The CDR3 contains 15 residues. In DNA, the CDR3 is TGTGCCAGTAGTATAGGGGGGACCGGGACCTACGAGCAGTACTTC. This encodes CASSIGGTGTYEQYF.

The chain links TRBV11-1 to TRBJ2-1; perhaps TRBD2 as D (5 bases). V dropped 5 bases and J dropped 5 bases, with 10 bases sitting between them. Germline values: CDR1 SGHAT, CDR2 FQDESV (reference sequence). The CDR3 runs 13 residues. The chain's CDR3 is CASSRLRDNEQFF. CDR3 in DNA: TGTGCCAGCAGCCGCCTGAGGGACAATGAGCAGTTCTTC.

The genes are TRBV7-2 and TRBJ2-1; a weak D match, TRBD1 (6 bases). Germline CDR1 SGHTA, CDR2 FQGNSA. CDR3 length: 12 amino acids. Trimming stripped 5 bases from V and 8 bases from J, with 10 bases between. The CDR3 nucleotides are TGTGCCAGCAGCACTCAGGGGTATGAGCAGTTCTTC. It codes for CASSTQGYEQFF.

This clonotype rates as medium-sized (0.01 to 0.1%). The chain has TRBV7-6 and TRBJ2-3; D unclear. The V gene's germline CDR1 is SGHVS and CDR2 FNYEAQ. V was shortened by 0 bases and J by 3 bases, with 7 bases between the two germline ends. The CDR3 spans 14 residues. The CDR3 loop reads CASSLAEATDTQYF. The CDR3 coding sequence is TGTGCCAGCAGCTTAGCCGAGGCGACAGATACGCAGTATTTT.

There are a few counts of this clonotype. J is TRBJ1-6 and V is TRBV5-6; the D is unclear. V was clipped by 2 bases and J by 7 bases, with 13 bases between them. From germline, CDR1 is SGHDT and CDR2 YYEEEE. The CDR3 sequence is 15 residues long. The CDR3 DNA sequence: TGTGCCAGCAGCTTAGGAGGGTCGGGGAATTCACCCCTCCACTTT. The encoded protein is CASSLGGSGNSPLHF. Together with reference TRBV5-6 and TRBJ1-6, the CDR3 gives the full variable domain: DAGVTQSPTHLIKTRGQQVTLRCSPKSGHDTVSWYQQALGQGPQFIFQYYEEEERQRGNFPDRFSGHQFPNYSSELNVNALLLGDSALYLCASSLGGSGNSPLHFGNGTRLTVT.

This clonotype has a count of ten or more. This chain uses TRBV6-6 with TRBJ1-3; D is possibly TRBD1 (5 bases). There are 14 residues in the CDR3. V was shortened by 2 bases and J by 4 bases, with 9 bases between the two germline ends. Germline lookup yields CDR1 MNHNY and CDR2 SVGAGI (reference sequence). Written as DNA, the CDR3 is TGTGCCAGCAGTTACGGGGGGGTGGGAAACACCATATATTTT. Protein: CASSYGGVGNTIYF.

This clonotype was detected once. This sequence joins TRBV20-1 and TRBJ2-3; D is unclear. Germline CDR1 reads DFQATT; CDR2 reads SNEGSKA (reference sequence). This CDR3 has 15 amino acids. Trimming took 1 base from V and 6 from J, leaving 17 bases between them. The CDR3 sequence is CSARASAISSDTQYF. The CDR3 DNA reads as TGCAGTGCTAGAGCCTCGGCTATCTCCTCGGATACGCAGTATTTT.

This clonotype was recorded many times. The chain joins TRBV14 to TRBJ1-6; D uncertain. This CDR3 contains 12 residues. The germline CDR1 and CDR2 sequences are SGHDN and FVKESK. Trimming pared 5 bases from V and 7 bases from J, leaving 6 bases between. The CDR3 sequence is CASSFRNSPLHF. As DNA, the CDR3 is TGTGCCAGCAGCTTCAGGAATTCACCCCTCCACTTT. Combining the CDR3 with reference TRBV14 and TRBJ1-6 gives the whole variable domain EAGVTQFPSHSVIEKGQTVTLRCDPISGHDNLYWYRRVMGKEIKFLLHFVKESKQDESGMPNNRFLAERTGGTYSTLKVQPAELEDSGVYFCASSFRNSPLHFGNGTRLTVT.